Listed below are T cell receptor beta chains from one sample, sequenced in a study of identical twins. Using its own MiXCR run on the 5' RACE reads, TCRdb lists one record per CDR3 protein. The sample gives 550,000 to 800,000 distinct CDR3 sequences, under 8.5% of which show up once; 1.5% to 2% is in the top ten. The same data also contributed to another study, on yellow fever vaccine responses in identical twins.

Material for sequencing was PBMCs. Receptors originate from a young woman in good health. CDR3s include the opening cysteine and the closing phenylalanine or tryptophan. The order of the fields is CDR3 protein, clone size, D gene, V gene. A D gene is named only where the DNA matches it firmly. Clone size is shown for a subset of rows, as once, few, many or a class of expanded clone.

cdr3_aa: CASSQEGLPVYF; clone_size: many; d_call: -; v_call: TRBV4-1
cdr3_aa: CSVALQRGGGNTIYF; clone_size: -; d_call: -; v_call: TRBV29-1
cdr3_aa: CASSLGHESEKLFF; clone_size: few; d_call: -; v_call: TRBV5-1
cdr3_aa: CASSLVYSYNEQFF; clone_size: many; d_call: -; v_call: TRBV7-2
cdr3_aa: CASSPNSGSGSGELFF; clone_size: few; d_call: TRBD2; v_call: TRBV5-4
cdr3_aa: CATSDRTELNTGELFF; clone_size: many; d_call: -; v_call: TRBV24-1
cdr3_aa: CASSLLPGAGASYNEQFF; clone_size: -; d_call: TRBD2; v_call: TRBV7-6
cdr3_aa: CASSLTGGISNYGYTF; clone_size: -; d_call: TRBD1; v_call: TRBV7-9
cdr3_aa: CASSKNRETQYF; clone_size: many; d_call: -; v_call: TRBV14
cdr3_aa: CATRGSNTGELFF; clone_size: -; d_call: -; v_call: TRBV24-1
cdr3_aa: CASSQGGLRFQETQYF; clone_size: -; d_call: -; v_call: TRBV7-9
cdr3_aa: CASSPGTAGRGNTIYF; clone_size: -; d_call: TRBD1; v_call: TRBV7-2
cdr3_aa: CASSPGLAGVSWETQYF; clone_size: few; d_call: TRBD2; v_call: TRBV5-1
cdr3_aa: CATHPPQGAQETQYF; clone_size: -; d_call: -; v_call: TRBV10-2
cdr3_aa: CATSSDPLEKEQFF; clone_size: -; d_call: -; v_call: TRBV15
cdr3_aa: CASSPQPGNNQPQHF; clone_size: -; d_call: -; v_call: TRBV5-8
cdr3_aa: CASRDGTGRLNAEAFF; clone_size: many; d_call: TRBD1; v_call: TRBV12-3/TRBV12-4
cdr3_aa: CASSLLGLAGGETQYF; clone_size: few; d_call: TRBD2; v_call: TRBV5-1
cdr3_aa: CASSLDTAGLPYTDTQYF; clone_size: -; d_call: -; v_call: TRBV11-2
cdr3_aa: CASSRSGSASYEQYF; clone_size: few; d_call: TRBD2; v_call: TRBV12-3/TRBV12-4
cdr3_aa: CASSLKARDRVNNQPQHF; clone_size: -; d_call: TRBD1; v_call: TRBV5-1
cdr3_aa: CASSLAGARYNEQFF; clone_size: many; d_call: -; v_call: TRBV11-2
cdr3_aa: CAVSWGADTQYF; clone_size: few; d_call: -; v_call: TRBV24-1
cdr3_aa: CASSLAWGDLEAFF; clone_size: few; d_call: -; v_call: TRBV5-1
cdr3_aa: CASSPSSGRASDTQYF; clone_size: few; d_call: TRBD2; v_call: TRBV12-3/TRBV12-4
cdr3_aa: CTSSLATGELFF; clone_size: -; d_call: -; v_call: TRBV3-1
cdr3_aa: CASSQDRSLLYTDTQYF; clone_size: many; d_call: -; v_call: TRBV4-1
cdr3_aa: CATSRDTGRRNYEQYF; clone_size: few; d_call: -; v_call: TRBV15
cdr3_aa: CASSLGDSHNQPQHF; clone_size: few; d_call: TRBD1; v_call: TRBV7-9
cdr3_aa: CASSQDMGIRSYEQYF; clone_size: -; d_call: -; v_call: TRBV4-2
cdr3_aa: CASSLANGGEQYF; clone_size: many; d_call: -; v_call: TRBV5-1
cdr3_aa: CASSLMTGGNNEQFF; clone_size: few; d_call: TRBD2; v_call: TRBV11-3
cdr3_aa: CASTRQGNQPQHF; clone_size: -; d_call: -; v_call: TRBV19
cdr3_aa: CASGTQAGGPAQYF; clone_size: -; d_call: TRBD2; v_call: TRBV27